These T cell receptor beta chains were read from a single sample in a study of cytomegalovirus exposure and HLA in healthy donors. Clones were read by immunoSEQ multiplex PCR, and TCRdb kept only the in-frame ones, dropping some. The sample carries some 180,000 clones, more than 70% recorded once. The sequencing input was PBMCs. The receptors shown here come from a man between 35 and 55 years old in good health and CMV-seropositive. CDR3s include the opening cysteine and the closing phenylalanine or tryptophan. D genes are given only for firm matches. Size is omitted from some rows. Given values are once, few, many or a class for expanded clones.

clone_size: few
j_call: TRBJ2-1
d_call: TRBD1
v_call: TRBV5-6
cdr3_nt: TGTGCCAGCAGCCGAAAAATGGACAGGGGGGGTGAGCAGTTCTTC
cdr3_aa: CASSRKMDRGGEQFF

clone_size: once
j_call: TRBJ1-2
d_call: TRBD1
v_call: TRBV18
cdr3_nt: TGTGCCAGCTCACCGGGACAGGGCGCTCTATATGGCTACACCTTC
cdr3_aa: CASSPGQGALYGYTF

clone_size: .
j_call: TRBJ2-6
d_call: TRBD1
v_call: TRBV7-3
cdr3_nt: TGTGCCAGCAGGGGGACAGGGGGTTTCTCTGGGGCCAACGTCCTGACTTTC
cdr3_aa: CASRGTGGFSGANVLTF

clone_size: .
j_call: TRBJ2-1
d_call: TRBD1
v_call: TRBV19
cdr3_nt: TGTGCCAGTACTAAAGGGCGGGACAGGGTGAGGAATGAGCAGTTCTTC
cdr3_aa: CASTKGRDRVRNEQFF

clone_size: .
j_call: TRBJ2-5
d_call: TRBD1
v_call: TRBV5-1
cdr3_nt: TGCGCCAGCAGGGGGACAGGGCAAGAGACCCAGTACTTC
cdr3_aa: CASRGTGQETQYF

clone_size: .
j_call: TRBJ2-3
d_call: TRBD1
v_call: TRBV19
cdr3_nt: TGTGCCAGTAGTAGGACCAGGGGGCTCGGATCGGATACGCAGTATTTT
cdr3_aa: CASSRTRGLGSDTQYF

clone_size: .
j_call: TRBJ1-5
d_call: .
v_call: TRBV30
cdr3_nt: TGTGCCTGGAGTGGTGGAGGGGGCAATCAGCCCCAGCATTTT
cdr3_aa: CAWSGGGGNQPQHF

clone_size: .
j_call: TRBJ1-1
d_call: TRBD1
v_call: TRBV7-3
cdr3_nt: TGTGCCAGCAGCTTAGAAGGGACAGGGGCCGGCACTGAAGCTTTCTTT
cdr3_aa: CASSLEGTGAGTEAFF

clone_size: once
j_call: TRBJ2-1
d_call: .
v_call: TRBV27
cdr3_nt: TGTGCCAGCAGTCACGATGGGGGGAGTGCTTCCTACAATGAGCAGTTCTTC
cdr3_aa: CASSHDGGSASYNEQFF

clone_size: .
j_call: TRBJ1-6
d_call: .
v_call: TRBV27
cdr3_nt: TGTGCCAGCAGGGACACTTATAATTCACCCCTCCACTTT
cdr3_aa: CASRDTYNSPLHF

clone_size: once
j_call: TRBJ1-2
d_call: .
v_call: TRBV2
cdr3_nt: TGTGCCAGCAGTGCTATCATGAACGGCTACACCTTC
cdr3_aa: CASSAIMNGYTF

clone_size: once
j_call: TRBJ2-2
d_call: .
v_call: TRBV27
cdr3_nt: TGTGCCAGCAGTTTAGGTCCGCCCGCCCTCCGGGGAGAGGCCGGGGAGCTGTTTTTT
cdr3_aa: CASSLGPPALRGEAGELFF

clone_size: .
j_call: TRBJ1-1
d_call: TRBD1
v_call: TRBV18
cdr3_nt: TGTGCCAGCTCCCCGGGACAGGGTGAAGCTTTCTTT
cdr3_aa: CASSPGQGEAFF

clone_size: .
j_call: TRBJ2-3
d_call: TRBD2
v_call: TRBV11-2
cdr3_nt: TGTGCCAGCAGCTTAGAGGGGGGGAGCACAGATACGCAGTATTTT
cdr3_aa: CASSLEGGSTDTQYF

clone_size: .
j_call: TRBJ2-1
d_call: TRBD2
v_call: TRBV19
cdr3_nt: TGTGCCAGTAGTATGGGACTAGCGGGAGAGGGGAGGGAGTTCTTC
cdr3_aa: CASSMGLAGEGREFF

clone_size: .
j_call: TRBJ2-3
d_call: .
v_call: TRBV30
cdr3_nt: TGTGCCTGGAGTATACAGGGACCAGATACGCAGTATTTT
cdr3_aa: CAWSIQGPDTQYF

clone_size: once
j_call: TRBJ1-2
d_call: .
v_call: TRBV9
cdr3_nt: TGTGCCAGCAGCCCAGAACAGGGTGCCTATGGCTACACCTTC
cdr3_aa: CASSPEQGAYGYTF

clone_size: .
j_call: TRBJ2-1
d_call: .
v_call: TRBV29-1
cdr3_nt: TGCAGCGTTGAGAGGGGGACAGAGCAGTTCTTC
cdr3_aa: CSVERGTEQFF

clone_size: .
j_call: TRBJ2-7
d_call: TRBD2
v_call: TRBV27
cdr3_nt: TGTGCCAGCATGCTAGCGGGAGGGCTCGAGCAGTACTTC
cdr3_aa: CASMLAGGLEQYF

clone_size: .
j_call: TRBJ2-5
d_call: TRBD2
v_call: TRBV10-3
cdr3_nt: TGTGCCATCAGCGGACTAGCGGGAGATTCAGAGACCCAGTACTTC
cdr3_aa: CAISGLAGDSETQYF

clone_size: .
j_call: TRBJ2-1
d_call: .
v_call: TRBV9
cdr3_nt: TGTGCCAGCAGCGTAGAGTCGGGGGGCGGTGAGCAGTTCTTC
cdr3_aa: CASSVESGGGEQFF

clone_size: once
j_call: TRBJ1-2
d_call: .
v_call: TRBV2
cdr3_nt: TGTGCCAGCAGTGAAAGTGGCAGGGTCCGCACCTATGGCTACACCTTC
cdr3_aa: CASSESGRVRTYGYTF

clone_size: few
j_call: TRBJ1-4
d_call: TRBD1
v_call: TRBV30
cdr3_nt: TGTGCCTGGAGTCTAGGGGGCGGAACTAATGAAAAACTGTTTTTT
cdr3_aa: CAWSLGGGTNEKLFF

clone_size: few
j_call: TRBJ1-2
d_call: .
v_call: TRBV9
cdr3_nt: TGTGCCAGCAGCGTAGGGGGAGACTCTAACTATGGCTACACCTTC
cdr3_aa: CASSVGGDSNYGYTF

clone_size: .
j_call: TRBJ1-1
d_call: TRBD1
v_call: TRBV30
cdr3_nt: TGTGCCTGGAGTGTACCGGCAGGGACAGATGAAGCTTTCTTT
cdr3_aa: CAWSVPAGTDEAFF

clone_size: .
j_call: TRBJ1-3
d_call: TRBD1
v_call: TRBV4-3
cdr3_nt: TGCGCCAGCAGCCAACGACAGGGGGACTCTGGAAACACCATATATTTT
cdr3_aa: CASSQRQGDSGNTIYF

clone_size: .
j_call: TRBJ1-1
d_call: .
v_call: TRBV2
cdr3_nt: TGTGCCAGCACGTCCGGGACTGAAGCTTTCTTT
cdr3_aa: CASTSGTEAFF

clone_size: .
j_call: TRBJ2-7
d_call: TRBD2
v_call: TRBV18
cdr3_nt: TGTGCCAGCTCACGTGGACTAGCACCCTACGAGCAGTACTTC
cdr3_aa: CASSRGLAPYEQYF

clone_size: once
j_call: TRBJ2-5
d_call: TRBD1
v_call: TRBV7-9
cdr3_nt: TGTTCCAGCAGCTTAGGGCTGCAGGGCAGGGGGTACCAAGAGACCCAGTACTTC
cdr3_aa: CSSSLGLQGRGYQETQYF

clone_size: .
j_call: TRBJ2-3
d_call: .
v_call: TRBV5-1
cdr3_nt: TGCGCCAGCAGTCGGGAACTAGGCACAGATACGCAGTATTTT
cdr3_aa: CASSRELGTDTQYF

clone_size: .
j_call: TRBJ1-3
d_call: TRBD1
v_call: TRBV19
cdr3_nt: TGTGCCAGTAGCCCCCGGGGACAGGGGGCGCCTGGAAACACCATATATTTT
cdr3_aa: CASSPRGQGAPGNTIYF

clone_size: .
j_call: TRBJ2-7
d_call: .
v_call: TRBV9
cdr3_nt: TGTGCCAGCAGCGGCGGAGGGTCCTACGAGCAGTACTTC
cdr3_aa: CASSGGGSYEQYF

clone_size: few
j_call: TRBJ2-1
d_call: TRBD2
v_call: TRBV11-2
cdr3_nt: TGTGCCAGCAGCTTAGGGGGACTAGCTGTCAATGAGCAGTTCTTC
cdr3_aa: CASSLGGLAVNEQFF

clone_size: .
j_call: TRBJ2-5
d_call: TRBD2
v_call: TRBV7-9
cdr3_nt: TGTGCCAGCAGCTTATTGGCGGGAGGCGGGGAGACCCAGTACTTC
cdr3_aa: CASSLLAGGGETQYF

clone_size: .
j_call: TRBJ2-7
d_call: .
v_call: TRBV29-1
cdr3_nt: TGCAGCGTTGAAGTAGACAGTTCTGTCTCCTACGAGCAGTACTTC
cdr3_aa: CSVEVDSSVSYEQYF

clone_size: once
j_call: TRBJ1-3
d_call: .
v_call: TRBV9
cdr3_nt: TGTGCCAGCAGCGTAGGAGGTATTGGAAACACCATATATTTT
cdr3_aa: CASSVGGIGNTIYF

clone_size: .
j_call: TRBJ2-1
d_call: .
v_call: TRBV18
cdr3_nt: TGTGCCAGCTCACCAAACAGAAACAATGAGCAGTTCTTC
cdr3_aa: CASSPNRNNEQFF

clone_size: .
j_call: TRBJ2-1
d_call: TRBD2
v_call: TRBV6-1
cdr3_nt: TGTGCCAGCAGGGCGGGAGTAATCATCGATGAGCAGTTCTTC
cdr3_aa: CASRAGVIIDEQFF

clone_size: once
j_call: TRBJ2-7
d_call: .
v_call: TRBV27
cdr3_nt: TGTGCCAGCAGCCCAGGACAGCTTTACGAGCAGTACTTC
cdr3_aa: CASSPGQLYEQYF

clone_size: .
j_call: TRBJ2-7
d_call: .
v_call: TRBV11-2
cdr3_nt: TGTGCCAGCAGCTTCGGGAGAAAGGGTCTGGGCAGGGAATTGGAGGAGCAGTACTTC
cdr3_aa: CASSFGRKGLGRELEEQYF

clone_size: .
j_call: TRBJ2-5
d_call: TRBD2
v_call: TRBV5-6
cdr3_nt: TGTGCCAGCAGCTTGAAACTAGCGGGAGCAGAGACCCAGTACTTC
cdr3_aa: CASSLKLAGAETQYF

clone_size: .
j_call: TRBJ2-1
d_call: TRBD2
v_call: TRBV7-2
cdr3_nt: TGTGCCAGCACCTTTGAAACCGGGACTAGCAATGAGCAGTTCTTC
cdr3_aa: CASTFETGTSNEQFF

clone_size: .
j_call: TRBJ2-4
d_call: TRBD1
v_call: TRBV7-9
cdr3_nt: TGTGCCAGCAGCTCGTGGACAGGGGGGGGCAGTCAGTACTTC
cdr3_aa: CASSSWTGGGSQYF